This T cell receptor (beta chain) was captured in a study of blood T cell repertoires in COVID-19. Study-wide background: T cells, B-cell-depleted T cells, or PBMCs provided the cDNA or gDNA that served as material.

This clone was detected once. The CDR3 is 14 amino acids. Germline CDR1 reads LNHDA; CDR2 reads SQIVND (reference sequence). Trimming at V came to 5 bases and at J to 4 bases, leaving 6 bases not matched to a gene. In the original analysis: Using reference gene primer amplification, nucleated cell counts were estimated. Clones were read by immunoSEQ multiplex PCR, and TCRdb kept only the in-frame ones, dropping some. V and J calls and clone size are copied from that table; D and trimming were computed from the DNA. The table includes 170,000 or so clones, approximately 91% detected once. The clonotype originates from a man in his fifties or sixties with acute or convalescent COVID-19. The rearrangement joins TRBV19 to TRBJ1-1; 8 nucleotides line up with TRBD1. The sequenced sample consisted of peripheral blood. CDR3 amino acids: CASSPTGGLTEAFF. The DNA of the CDR3 is TGTGCCAGTAGTCCAACAGGGGGTCTCACTGAAGCTTTCTTT. Full variable domain (outside the CDR3, taken from reference TRBV19 and TRBJ1-1): DGGITQSPKYLFRKEGQNVTLSCEQNLNHDAMYWYRQDPGQGLRLIYYSQIVNDFQKGDIAEGYSVSREKKESFPLTVTSAQKNPTAFYLCASSPTGGLTEAFFGQGTRLTVV.